This paragraph covers one T cell receptor beta chain sequence. Its antigen is not identified. Only in-frame clones appear in the TCRdb table, and some are missing; sequencing was by immunoSEQ multiplex PCR. This table has fewer than 3,500 clones, roughly 40% appearing once. This entry comes from a study of Tregs in tolerant kidney transplant recipients. Looking at the study overall: CD4+CD25+CD127- cells came from roughly 3-day belatacept mixed lymphocyte reactions, some with roughly five-day graft donor restimulation.

V lost 6 bases and J 10 bases, leaving 19 bases between the germline ends. Germline V gene lookup returns CDR1 WNHNN and CDR2 SYGVQD (reference sequence). The CDR3 spans 14 residues. Study-level findings and limits: No direct test of biological reproducibility was done here.

The rearrangement joins TRBV10-1 to TRBJ1-5; D not certain. This TCR was recovered from a human donor in good health. The sample was Tregs from blood grown in culture. The DNA of the CDR3 is TGCGCCAGCAGAGACACGAGATCTAAGGGCCCCCAGCATTTT. Protein sequence: CASRDTRSKGPQHF.